This passage covers 23 T cell receptor beta chains from one sample sequenced in a study of blood T cell repertoires in COVID-19. Produced via immunoSEQ multiplex PCR; TCRdb's table is partial and in-frame only. The profile covers some 150,000 clones, with 88% appearing a single time and under 2.5% taken by the ten largest. The sample consisted of peripheral blood. The origin of the receptors is a woman in her 70s with acute or convalescent COVID-19.

The genes are TRBV18 and TRBJ2-2; 13 positions agree with TRBD2. Germline values: CDR1 KGHSH, CDR2 LQKENI. After removal of 0 bases from V and 6 bases from J, the junction contained 1 base not matched to a gene. The CDR3 is made up of 16 amino acids. The CDR3 region is CASSPPGLAGPGELFF. The CDR3 coding sequence is TGTGCCAGCTCACCACCGGGACTAGCGGGGCCCGGGGAGCTGTTTTTT.

The chain carries TRBV18 and TRBJ2-3; D is uncertain. V was pared by 0 bases and J by 5 bases, with 9 bases between. Germline CDR1 is KGHSH and CDR2 is LQKENI. This CDR3 is 14 amino acids long. The CDR3 coding sequence is TGTGCCAGCTCACCACCACAGTCGCGAGATACGCAGTATTTT. Amino acid sequence: CASSPPQSRDTQYF. The full variable domain, in which reference TRBV18 and TRBJ2-3 provide the parts outside the CDR3, is NAGVMQNPRHLVRRRGQEARLRCSPMKGHSHVYWYRQLPEEGLKFMVYLQKENIIDESGMPKERFSAEFPKEGPSILRIQQVVRGDSAAYFCASSPPQSRDTQYFGPGTRLTVL.

The chain joins TRBV5-1 to TRBJ2-2, with 12 bases lining up with TRBD1. The junction had 9 bases not matched to a gene; V was cut back by 4 bases and J by 8 bases. CDR3 length: 16 residues. CDR1 is SGHRS, CDR2 YFSETQ, per germline. The CDR3 DNA reads as TGCGCCAGCAGCGGGGGACAGGGGGCCTCGTTAGGGGAGCTGTTTTTT. Residues: CASSGGQGASLGELFF.

The V call is TRBV2, the J call TRBJ1-5, with 8 bases identical to TRBD1. The ends lost 8 bases at V and 1 base at J; junction bases unmatched: 7. This CDR3 has 15 amino acids. The germline V gene encodes CDR1 SNHLY and CDR2 FYNNEI. The CDR3 region is CASAATGVSNQPQHF. CDR3 in DNA: TGTGCCAGCGCCGCGACAGGGGTCAGCAATCAGCCCCAGCATTTT. Full variable domain (missing parts from reference TRBV2 and TRBJ1-5): EPEVTQTPSHQVTQMGQEVILRCVPISNHLYFYWYRQILGQKVEFLVSFYNNEISEKSEIFDDQFSVERPDGSNFTLKIRSTKLEDSAMYFCASAATGVSNQPQHFGDGTRLSIL.

The chain joins TRBV4-3 to TRBJ2-5; D is unresolved. The V and J ends lost 4 bases and 1 base respectively, with 7 bases between them. From germline, CDR1 is LGHNA and CDR2 YSLEER. This CDR3 spans 13 amino acids. The CDR3 spells CASSPRRQETQYF. CDR3 bases: TGCGCCAGCAGCCCCAGGCGCCAAGAGACCCAGTACTTC.

The rearrangement uses TRBV29-1 and TRBJ2-3; D not certain. This CDR3 contains 14 residues. V lost 1 base, J lost 7 bases, and 15 bases lay in between. Germline values: CDR1 SQVTM, CDR2 ANQGSEA. DNA of the CDR3: TGCAGCGTTGAAGGATGGTCTAGTTCGTATACGCAGTATTTT. Translating it yields CSVEGWSSSYTQYF.

This clone was counted once. CDR3 nucleotide sequence: TGTGCCAGCAGCTTAAGGACAGTGAGGATTTACAATGAGCAGTTCTTC. This sequence encodes CASSLRTVRIYNEQFF. The chain joins TRBV7-9 to TRBJ2-1; maybe TRBD1 (6 bases). The ends were cut back, 2 bases at V and 4 bases at J, with 15 bases in the middle. The CDR3 totals 16 residues. Germline-derived CDR1 and CDR2 are SEHNR and FQNEAQ (reference sequence). Together with reference TRBV7-9 and TRBJ2-1, the CDR3 gives the full variable domain: DTGVSQNPRHKITKRGQNVTFRCDPISEHNRLYWYRQTLGQGPEFLTYFQNEAQLEKSRLLSDRFSAERPKGSFSTLEIQRTEQGDSAMYLCASSLRTVRIYNEQFFGPGTRLTVL.

This clone was seen just once. The J gene is TRBJ1-6, the V gene TRBV19; 7 bases agree with TRBD1. The CDR3 runs to 14 residues. V lost 3 bases and J lost 4; bases outside the gene matches: 0. The V gene's germline CDR1 is LNHDA and CDR2 SQIVND (reference sequence). Here the CDR3 reads CASSMTGYNSPLHF. The CDR3 bases are TGTGCCAGTAGTATGACAGGGTATAATTCACCCCTCCACTTT. Looking up the rest from reference TRBV19 and TRBJ1-6 gives the full variable domain: DGGITQSPKYLFRKEGQNVTLSCEQNLNHDAMYWYRQDPGQGLRLIYYSQIVNDFQKGDIAEGYSVSREKKESFPLTVTSAQKNPTAFYLCASSMTGYNSPLHFGNGTRLTVT.

The chain is built from TRBV7-2 and TRBJ2-7; 9 bases map to TRBD2. The CDR3 is made up of 13 amino acids. J lost 5 bases, V lost 2 bases, and 1 base had no gene match. Germline loops: CDR1 SGHTA, CDR2 FQGNSA. The CDR3 region is CASSLRLADEQYF. CDR3 in DNA: TGTGCCAGCAGCTTAAGACTAGCGGACGAGCAGTACTTC.

This chain links TRBV3-1 (or the pseudogene TRBV3-2) with TRBJ2-1; 10 bases map to TRBD2. The CDR3 length is 16 residues. V lost 1 base to trimming and J lost 8 bases; unmatched junction nucleotides: 8. Germline V gene sequence: CDR1 LGHDT, CDR2 YNNKEL (reference sequence). Here the CDR3 DNA reads TGTGCCAGCAGCCAAGCTCTAGCGGGAGCTGCACATGAGCAGTTCTTC. It yields the protein CASSQALAGAAHEQFF.

This chain links TRBV11-3 with TRBJ2-2, with D perhaps matching TRBD2 (6 bases). The CDR3 contains 14 residues. Trimming cost V 4 bases and J 3 bases, with 9 bases left between them. CDR1 SGHNT and CDR2 YENEEA come from the germline V gene. The CDR3 here is CASSSGLYTGELFF. The CDR3, as DNA: TGTGCCAGCAGCTCGGGACTGTACACCGGGGAGCTGTTTTTT.

The rearrangement links TRBV6-5 to TRBJ2-7; 10 bases are a match to TRBD1. J lost 5 bases, V lost 3 bases, and 7 bases had no gene match. The length of the CDR3 is 15 residues. Germline CDR1 is MNHEY and CDR2 is SVGAGI. DNA for the CDR3: TGTGCCAGCAGTTATAGGGACAGGGGATATAACGAGCAGTACTTC. Protein product: CASSYRDRGYNEQYF.

This clone was seen more than once but under ten times. J is TRBJ1-2 and V is TRBV6-1, with a possible D match to TRBD1 (5 bases). CDR1 is MNHNS, CDR2 SASEGT, per germline. CDR3 size: 16 residues. Trimming removed 2 bases from V and 6 bases from J, with 19 bases in between. The CDR3 DNA is TGTGCCAGCAGTGAAAGCTGGTCGGGACGGGAGGATGGCTACACCTTC. It encodes CASSESWSGREDGYTF.

This chain connects TRBV14 to TRBJ1-1; possible D gene TRBD1, 5 bases. In germline, CDR1 is SGHDN, CDR2 FVKESK. Trimming took off 0 bases at V and 5 bases at J, with 7 bases between the two ends. The CDR3 is made up of 13 amino acids. CDR3 region: CASSQDPGTEAFF. CDR3 sequence (DNA): TGTGCCAGCAGCCAAGATCCAGGGACTGAAGCTTTCTTT.

The J gene is TRBJ1-2, the V gene TRBV6-6, with TRBD1 matching over 7 bases. This CDR3 has 14 amino acids. With 9 bases clipped from V and 0 bases from J, the junction kept 7 bases outside the gene matches. The germline V gene has CDR1 MNHNY and CDR2 SVGAGI (reference sequence). CDR3 region: CASLKQGTNYGYTF. DNA for the CDR3: TGTGCCAGTCTTAAACAGGGGACTAACTATGGCTACACCTTC.

The V gene is TRBV7-2, the J gene TRBJ1-5, with a weak D call TRBD1 (6 bases). CDR3 length: 15 amino acids. Germline CDR1 reads SGHTA; CDR2 reads FQGNSA. V lost 2 bases, J lost 0 bases, and 8 bases lay in between. CDR3: CASSLQGYSNQPQHF. The DNA for the CDR3 is TGTGCCAGCAGCTTACAGGGGTATAGCAATCAGCCCCAGCATTTT.

V and J are TRBV7-6 and TRBJ2-3; 11 bases are shared with TRBD2. This CDR3 has 17 residues. V gave up 0 bases and J gave up 5 bases; unmatched junction bases: 7. Germline values: CDR1 SGHVS, CDR2 FNYEAQ. CDR3 protein: CASSLASSGGYGDTQYF. CDR3 bases: TGTGCCAGCAGCTTAGCGTCTAGCGGGGGGTATGGAGATACGCAGTATTTT.

This chain links TRBV2 with TRBJ1-4, with D unclear. CDR1 and CDR2 from the germline V gene are SNHLY and FYNNEI. V was pared by 4 bases and J by 8 bases, with 11 bases between. This CDR3 region has 13 residues. CDR3: CASSVRIREKLFF. CDR3 nucleotide sequence: TGTGCCAGCAGTGTTCGTATCCGGGAAAAACTGTTTTTT.

The rearrangement uses TRBV6-1 and TRBJ2-7; D remains unclear. Per the germline V gene, CDR1 is MNHNS and CDR2 is SASEGT. The CDR3 extends over 17 amino acids. With 4 bases removed from V and 2 bases from J, the gap between germline ends came to 21 bases. This CDR3 reads CASSVEPHSNTPYEQYV. Written as DNA, the CDR3 is TGTGCCAGCAGTGTAGAACCCCACAGTAACACCCCCTACGAGCAGTACGTC.

V gene TRBV29-1 combines with J gene TRBJ2-2, with D hard to call. The CDR3 runs 13 residues. Germline assignment: CDR1 SQVTM and CDR2 ANQGSEA. V dropped 5 bases and J dropped 7 bases, with 14 bases sitting between them. This chain's CDR3 is CSVRPSGRGELFF. The CDR3 DNA sequence: TGCAGCGTTCGACCGTCGGGTCGCGGGGAGCTGTTTTTT.

This sequence joins TRBV20-1 and TRBJ2-5; TRBD2 aligns across 14 bases. The CDR3 is made up of 15 amino acids. Germline V gives CDR1 DFQATT, CDR2 SNEGSKA (reference sequence). The V gene end was trimmed by 3 bases and the J gene end by 4 bases; junction bases not matched to a gene: 4. CDR3 coding DNA: TGCAGTGCTAGTGGACTAGCGGGGGGATCAGAGACCCAGTACTTC. The encoded protein is CSASGLAGGSETQYF.

The chain carries TRBV7-9 and TRBJ1-5, with TRBD1 matching over 7 bases. V shed 5 bases, J shed 0 bases, and the junction held 16 bases outside the gene matches. CDR3 length equals 19 residues. Germline V gene sequence: CDR1 SEHNR, CDR2 FQNEAQ (reference sequence). CDR3 nucleotide sequence: TGTGCCAGCAGCAACAGGGGTGCGGAAGGGACATATAGCAATCAGCCCCAGCATTTT. Encoded protein: CASSNRGAEGTYSNQPQHF.

This clone was counted a single time. The V and J genes are TRBV2 and TRBJ1-2; 9 nucleotides match TRBD1. Germline-derived CDR1 and CDR2 are SNHLY and FYNNEI. The V segment lost 5 bases and the J segment 7 bases; nucleotides outside the gene matches: 14. CDR3 length equals 16 residues. The DNA for the CDR3 is TGTGCCAGCAGTTTCCCCCGGGACAGGGAGCGGGGTGGCTACACCTTC. Translating it yields CASSFPRDRERGGYTF.